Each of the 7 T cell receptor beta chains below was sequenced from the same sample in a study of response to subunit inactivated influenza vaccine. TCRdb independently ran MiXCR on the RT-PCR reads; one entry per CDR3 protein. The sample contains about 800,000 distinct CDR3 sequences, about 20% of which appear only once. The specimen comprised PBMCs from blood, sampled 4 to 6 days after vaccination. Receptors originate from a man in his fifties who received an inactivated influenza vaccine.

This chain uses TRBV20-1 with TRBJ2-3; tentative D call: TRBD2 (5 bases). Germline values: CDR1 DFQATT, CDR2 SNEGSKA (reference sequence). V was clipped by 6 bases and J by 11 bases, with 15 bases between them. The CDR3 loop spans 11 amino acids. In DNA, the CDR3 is TGCAGTGCGGTCCTGAGCGGAGGGCAGTATTTT. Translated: CSAVLSGGQYF.

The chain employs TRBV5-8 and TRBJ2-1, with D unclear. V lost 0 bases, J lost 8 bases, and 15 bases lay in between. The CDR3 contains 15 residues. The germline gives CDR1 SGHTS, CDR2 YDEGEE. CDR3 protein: CASSLVSGRIHEQFF. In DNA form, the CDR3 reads TGTGCCAGCAGCTTGGTGTCGGGTCGAATCCATGAGCAGTTCTTC.

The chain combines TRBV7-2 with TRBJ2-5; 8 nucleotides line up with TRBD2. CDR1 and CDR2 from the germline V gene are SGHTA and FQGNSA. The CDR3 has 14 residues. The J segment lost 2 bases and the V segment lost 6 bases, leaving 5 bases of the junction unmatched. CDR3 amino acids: CASRPGGFQETQYF. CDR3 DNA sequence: TGTGCCAGCAGGCCGGGGGGGTTTCAAGAGACCCAGTACTTC.

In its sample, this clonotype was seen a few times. The CDR3 nucleotides read TGTGCCAGCAGCCCCTCGTGGGGACTAGCGGGAGGAACGGGCTCCTACGAGCAGTACTTC. Its protein product is CASSPSWGLAGGTGSYEQYF. J is TRBJ2-7 and V is TRBV7-6, with TRBD2 matching 15 bases. CDR1 and CDR2 (germline): SGHVS, FNYEAQ. With V trimmed by 5 bases and J by 0 bases, 14 bases remained unmatched. CDR3 size: 20 residues. Drawing the rest from reference TRBV7-6 and TRBJ2-7, the complete variable domain is GAGVSQSPRYKVTKRGQDVALRCDPISGHVSLYWYRQALGQGPEFLTYFNYEAQQDKSGLPNDRFSAERPEGSISTLTIQRTEQRDSAMYRCASSPSWGLAGGTGSYEQYFGPGTRLTVT.

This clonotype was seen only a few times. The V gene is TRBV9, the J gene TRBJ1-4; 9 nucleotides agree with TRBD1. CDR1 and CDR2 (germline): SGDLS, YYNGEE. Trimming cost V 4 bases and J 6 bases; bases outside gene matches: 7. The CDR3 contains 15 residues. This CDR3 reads CASSSRGTGYEKLFF. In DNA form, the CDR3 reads TGTGCCAGCAGCTCCAGAGGGACAGGGTATGAAAAACTGTTTTTT. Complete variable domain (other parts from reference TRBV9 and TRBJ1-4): DSGVTQTPKHLITATGQRVTLRCSPRSGDLSVYWYQQSLDQGLQFLIQYYNGEERAKGNILERFSAQQFPDLHSELNLSSLELGDSALYFCASSSRGTGYEKLFFGSGTQLSVL.

This chain's CDR3 is CASSQFNPGQGVEVGEKLFF. As DNA, the CDR3 is TGCGCCAGCAGCCAATTTAATCCGGGACAGGGTGTGGAAGTGGGTGAAAAACTGTTTTTT. The gene calls are TRBV4-3 and TRBJ1-4; 9 positions match TRBD1. CDR3 size: 20 residues. The junction had 20 bases not matched to a gene; V was cut back by 2 bases and J by 7 bases. The germline gives CDR1 LGHNA, CDR2 YSLEER.

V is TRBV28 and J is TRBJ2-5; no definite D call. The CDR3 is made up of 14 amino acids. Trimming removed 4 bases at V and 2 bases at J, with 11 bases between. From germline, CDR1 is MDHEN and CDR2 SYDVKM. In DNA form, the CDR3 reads TGTGCCAGCAGTTCGGACGGAGAGCAAGAGACCCAGTACTTC. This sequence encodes CASSSDGEQETQYF.